This T cell receptor (beta chain) emerged from a study of blood T cell repertoires in COVID-19. Study-wide background: Sources were T cells, B-cell-depleted T cells, or PBMCs; the material itself was cDNA or gDNA.

Sequencing was performed with immunoSEQ multiplex PCR; in TCRdb, only in-frame clones are kept and a portion is missing. The sample contains almost 85,000 clones, around 89% of which appear only once. Living in 20 to 30 US areas, the participants were between roughly 18 and 95 years of age. Clinical history as reported by participants underpinned cohort assignment. The sequence came from a woman aged 50 to 60 with acute COVID-19. Source material: PBMCs or T cells enriched from blood (not recorded which).

The CDR3 is CASSQGPGQVVSPLHF. The CDR3 DNA is TGTGCCAGCAGCCAAGGCCCGGGACAGGTCGTATCACCCCTCCACTTT. The V gene is TRBV4-2, the J gene TRBJ1-6; 8 nucleotides agree with TRBD1. V lost 1 base to trimming and J lost 10 bases; unmatched junction nucleotides: 9. Per the germline V gene, CDR1 is LGHNA and CDR2 is YNFKEQ. This CDR3 spans 16 amino acids.